This is a list of T cell receptor beta chains from one sample in a study of T cells in Graves' hyperthyroidism and ophthalmopathy. TCRdb passed the multiplex PCR reads through MiXCR, listing each CDR3 protein once. The table has hundreds of thousands of distinct CDR3 sequences, just under 20% seen once; the top ten hold less than 55%. Material: blood. These receptors were collected from a man aged 40-49 years with Graves' ophthalmopathy. CDR3s include the opening cysteine and the closing phenylalanine or tryptophan. Fields, in order: J gene, V gene, D gene, clone size, CDR3 protein, CDR3 DNA. A D gene is named only where the DNA matches it firmly. The listing skips clone size in some rows; elsewhere it reads once, few, many or a size class.

>TRBJ1-6|TRBV10-3|.|.
CAISVVEGSPLHF
TGTGCCATCAGTGTAGTCGAGGGTTCACCCCTCCACTTT
>TRBJ1-2|TRBV20-1|.|.
CSALQYVRPHF
TGCAGTGCTCTCCAATATGTGAGGCCACACTTC
>TRBJ1-3|TRBV30|TRBD1|many
CACAGGPGNTIYF
TGTGCCTGTGCAGGGGGACCGGGAAACACCATATATTTT
>TRBJ2-2|TRBV6-2/TRBV6-3|TRBD2|.
CASTPAGANTGELFF
TGTGCCAGCACCCCGGCGGGGGCGAACACCGGGGAGCTGTTTTTT
>TRBJ1-1|TRBV20-1|.|.
CSVKGGVNTEAFF
TGCAGTGTCAAGGGGGGGGTAAACACTGAAGCTTTCTTT
>TRBJ2-1|TRBV20-1|.|few
CSARDQTAPYNEQFF
TGCAGTGCTAGAGATCAGACGGCACCATACAATGAGCAGTTCTTC
>TRBJ2-2|TRBV9|TRBD2|few
CASSPLAGGNTGELFF
TGTGCCAGCAGCCCCCTTGCGGGAGGGAACACCGGGGAGCTGTTTTTT
>TRBJ2-7|TRBV5-8|TRBD2|.
CASTRGLAPTNYEQYF
TGTGCCAGCACGCGAGGACTAGCGCCAACCAACTACGAGCAGTACTTC
>TRBJ1-2|TRBV30|.|.
CAWTQGGPGYTF
TGTGCCTGGACCCAGGGTGGGCCTGGCTACACCTTC
>TRBJ1-2|TRBV30|TRBD1|.
CAWSRQGVNYGYTF
TGTGCCTGGAGCAGACAGGGGGTCAACTATGGCTACACCTTC
>TRBJ1-1|TRBV5-5|.|.
CASSPQDLNTEAFF
TGTGCCAGCAGCCCTCAGGACTTGAACACTGAAGCTTTCTTT
>TRBJ1-1|TRBV6-6|.|.
CASSYSGSTEAFF
TGTGCCAGCAGTTACTCTGGGTCCACTGAAGCTTTCTTT
>TRBJ1-5|TRBV10-3|.|many
CAISESHGTSNQPQHF
TGTGCCATCAGTGAGTCCCACGGGACCAGCAATCAGCCCCAGCATTTT
>TRBJ2-7|TRBV11-2|.|many
CASRDAGNYEQYF
TGTGCCAGCAGGGATGCAGGTAACTACGAGCAGTACTTC
>TRBJ1-1|TRBV12-5|.|.
CASGLVQSRHTEAFF
TGTGCTAGTGGTTTGGTACAGAGCCGCCACACTGAAGCTTTCTTT
>TRBJ2-3|TRBV10-3|TRBD2|.
CAISESTLAGGADTQYF
TGTGCCATCAGTGAGTCCACACTAGCGGGGGGCGCAGATACGCAGTATTTT
>TRBJ2-1|TRBV20-1|TRBD2|many
CSAILAGENEQFF
TGCAGTGCTATCCTAGCGGGAGAGAATGAGCAGTTCTTC
>TRBJ2-3|TRBV30|.|.
CAWSKGRGTTDTQYF
TGTGCCTGGAGTAAGGGCAGAGGTACCACAGATACGCAGTATTTT
>TRBJ1-5|TRBV7-9|.|many
CASSLASGALGQPQHF
TGTGCCAGCAGCTTAGCTTCAGGGGCGCTCGGGCAGCCCCAGCATTTT
>TRBJ1-2|TRBV5-1|.|many
CASSGGRYGYTF
TGCGCCAGCAGCGGAGGGAGGTATGGCTACACCTTC
>TRBJ1-2|TRBV29-1|.|.
CSVWSGGYGYTF
TGCAGCGTTTGGTCTGGGGGCTATGGCTACACCTTC
>TRBJ1-4|TRBV2|.|many
CASRQGIYEKLFF
TGTGCCAGCAGACAGGGTATTTATGAAAAACTGTTTTTT
>TRBJ2-2|TRBV12-5|TRBD1|few
CASALVGGTGGAGELFF
TGTGCTAGTGCCCTGGTGGGAGGGACAGGGGGAGCCGGGGAGCTGTTTTTT
>TRBJ2-3|TRBV6-5|TRBD1|.
CASSYRGQPGTDTQYF
TGTGCCAGCAGTTACAGGGGACAGCCAGGCACAGATACGCAGTATTTT
>TRBJ2-1|TRBV6-2/TRBV6-3|TRBD2|few
CASSYGPSGNEQFF
TGTGCCAGCAGTTACGGTCCTAGCGGGAATGAGCAGTTCTTC
>TRBJ2-3|TRBV2|.|many
CASLWAGAPKDTQYF
TGTGCCAGCCTATGGGCGGGGGCGCCTAAAGATACGCAGTATTTT
>TRBJ2-1|TRBV7-3|TRBD2|.
CASSLNSGGVYNEQFF
TGTGCCAGCAGCTTAAACAGCGGGGGGGTGTACAATGAGCAGTTCTTC
>TRBJ1-2|TRBV20-1|TRBD1|.
CSASETGDYGYTF
TGCAGTGCTAGCGAGACAGGGGACTATGGCTACACCTTC
>TRBJ2-4|TRBV7-2|.|few
CASSIRTPEDIQYF
TGTGCCAGCAGCATCCGGACACCCGAGGACATTCAGTACTTC
>TRBJ2-3|TRBV11-2|.|.
CASSLDRVTDTQYF
TGTGCCAGCAGCTTAGATCGGGTCACAGATACGCAGTATTTT
>TRBJ1-1|TRBV27|TRBD1|many
CASSATGIGGEAFF
TGTGCCAGCAGTGCGACAGGGATAGGAGGTGAAGCTTTCTTT
>TRBJ2-7|TRBV30|.|.
CASDPTGGGYEQYF
TGTGCCTCCGATCCGACAGGCGGTGGGTACGAGCAGTACTTC
>TRBJ2-7|TRBV28|.|many
CASSPGLPYLSYEQYF
TGTGCCAGCAGTCCCGGACTACCGTACCTCTCCTACGAGCAGTACTTC
>TRBJ1-4|TRBV5-6|.|.
CASSLYGGDEKLFF
TGTGCCAGCAGCTTGTACGGGGGCGACGAAAAACTGTTTTTT
>TRBJ1-1|TRBV29-1|TRBD1|.
CGGRTGDNTEAFF
TGCGGCGGGAGGACAGGGGACAACACTGAAGCTTTCTTT
>TRBJ1-2|TRBV4-3|TRBD1|.
CASSQARDSGYTF
TGCGCCAGCAGCCAAGCCCGGGACAGTGGCTACACCTTC
>TRBJ2-3|TRBV9|.|.
CASSISDGWTDTQYF
TGTGCCAGCAGCATCTCGGACGGGTGGACAGATACGCAGTATTTT
>TRBJ2-5|TRBV20-1|TRBD2|many
CSARERAGVQETQYF
TGCAGTGCTAGAGAGAGGGCGGGAGTTCAAGAGACCCAGTACTTC
>TRBJ1-1|TRBV12-3/TRBV12-4|.|few
CASSLIRVGGEAFF
TGTGCCAGCAGTTTAATTCGGGTGGGCGGTGAAGCTTTCTTT
>TRBJ1-5|TRBV28|.|many
CASRGPSNQPQHF
TGTGCCAGCCGGGGACCGAGCAATCAGCCCCAGCATTTT